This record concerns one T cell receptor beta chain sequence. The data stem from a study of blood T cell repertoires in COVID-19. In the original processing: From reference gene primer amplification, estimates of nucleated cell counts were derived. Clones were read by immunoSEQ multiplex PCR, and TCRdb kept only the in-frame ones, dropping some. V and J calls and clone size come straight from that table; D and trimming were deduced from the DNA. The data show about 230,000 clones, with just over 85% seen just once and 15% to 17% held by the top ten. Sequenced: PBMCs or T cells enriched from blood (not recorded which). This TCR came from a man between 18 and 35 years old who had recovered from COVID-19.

CDR3 DNA: TGTGCCAGCAGCTCTGACAGGAATTCACCCCTCCACTTT. Translation: CASSSDRNSPLHF. This chain joins TRBV7-3 and TRBJ1-6; TRBD1 might be the D (6 bases). Germline lookup yields CDR1 SGHTA and CDR2 FQGTGA. The V end was cut by 4 bases, the J end by 7 bases, with 8 bases between. The CDR3 has 13 amino acids.